These 25 T cell receptor beta chains came from one sample sequenced in a study of blood T cell repertoires in COVID-19. Profiling relied on immunoSEQ multiplex PCR, and the TCRdb table lists in-frame clones only, not all of them. The sample includes around 86,000 clones, about 85% of them seen just once. The sequenced sample was peripheral blood. The receptors here all came from a human donor in a cohort sampled during active COVID-19.

Only one count was recorded for this clone. V is TRBV24-1 and J is TRBJ2-1; tentatively, D is TRBD1 (6 bases). This CDR3 is 14 amino acids long. Trimming removed 4 bases from V and 5 bases from J, with 11 bases in between. Germline CDR1 reads KGHDR; CDR2 reads SFDVKD. CDR3 loop: CATSDRYRDNEQFF. CDR3 bases: TGTGCCACCAGTGACCGTTACAGGGACAATGAGCAGTTCTTC.

The V and J genes are TRBV19 and TRBJ2-2, with D perhaps matching TRBD1 (6 bases). The germline CDR1 and CDR2 sequences are LNHDA and SQIVND (reference sequence). V was trimmed by 6 bases and J by 5 bases, leaving 19 bases between them. The CDR3 runs to 16 residues. CDR3 sequence (DNA): TGTGCCAGTAGCCCGACAGGATCTATCGGAACCGGGGAGCTGTTTTTT. This gives the protein CASSPTGSIGTGELFF.

The V call is TRBV4-1, the J call TRBJ2-3; 10 nucleotides match TRBD2. Germline V gene sequence: CDR1 MGHRA, CDR2 YSYEKL. The CDR3 extends over 15 amino acids. V lost 0 bases and J lost 5; bases outside the gene matches: 2. The CDR3 spells CASSQESSGRDTQYF. CDR3 nucleotide sequence: TGCGCCAGCAGCCAAGAGTCTAGCGGGAGAGATACGCAGTATTTT.

This clone was seen a few times. The chain recombines TRBV5-1 with TRBJ2-7, with 7 bases that match TRBD1. The CDR3 runs 15 residues. V shed 0 bases, J shed 4 bases, and the junction held 7 bases outside the gene matches. From germline, CDR1 is SGHRS and CDR2 YFSETQ. The CDR3 DNA follows: TGCGCCAGCAGCTTGGACGGACAGGTTGTTTACGAGCAGTACTTC. Protein: CASSLDGQVVYEQYF.

The chain couples TRBV7-9 to TRBJ2-1, with D perhaps matching TRBD1 (5 bases). The germline V gene encodes CDR1 SEHNR and CDR2 FQNEAQ (reference sequence). The CDR3 contains 13 residues. V lost 5 bases to trimming and J lost 7 bases, with 12 bases between them. The CDR3: CASSHPQGNEQFF. DNA for the CDR3: TGTGCCAGCAGCCATCCCCAGGGAAATGAGCAGTTCTTC.

The V and J genes are TRBV30 and TRBJ1-1; D unclear. Trimming took off 0 bases at V and 3 bases at J, with 5 bases between the two ends. Germline CDR1 and CDR2: GTSNPN and SVGIG (reference sequence). CDR3 length: 12 amino acids. For the CDR3, the DNA is TGTGCCTGGAGTGTACTGTACACTGAAGCTTTCTTT. Translating gives CAWSVLYTEAFF.

As to this clone: Other DNA sequences in this sample translate to the same CDR3. DNA for the CDR3: TGTGCCTCGACCGGGACAGGGAGCACAGATACGCAGTATTTT. Translated, it gives CASTGTGSTDTQYF. The chain employs TRBV7-9 and TRBJ2-3; 9 bases match TRBD1. The V gene's germline CDR1 is SEHNR and CDR2 FQNEAQ (reference sequence). The CDR3 loop spans 14 amino acids. The V segment lost 11 bases and the J segment 0 bases; nucleotides outside the gene matches: 6.

V is TRBV29-1 and J is TRBJ2-1; 8 bases agree with TRBD1. The trim removed 5 bases at V and 6 bases at J, leaving 6 bases unmatched. The CDR3 is made up of 13 amino acids. Germline values: CDR1 SQVTM, CDR2 ANQGSEA. This chain's CDR3 is CSVRTGPLNEQFF. DNA for the CDR3: TGCAGCGTTAGGACAGGGCCCCTCAATGAGCAGTTCTTC.

This chain joins TRBV11-2 and TRBJ2-1, with D tentatively TRBD2 (7 bases). V was clipped by 5 bases and J by 7 bases, with 21 bases between them. Germline V lookup: CDR1 SGHAT, CDR2 FQNNGV. This CDR3 contains 16 residues. The CDR3 here is CASSLPSGGGTNEQFF. In nucleotides, the CDR3 is TGTGCCAGCAGCCTTCCTAGCGGAGGGGGGACGAATGAGCAGTTCTTC.

The rearrangement joins TRBV11-1 to TRBJ1-2, with D tentatively TRBD1 (5 bases). CDR3 length equals 15 residues. The germline V gene has CDR1 SGHAT and CDR2 FQDESV (reference sequence). Trimming shortened V by 5 bases and J by 2 bases, and 15 bases separated the two germline ends. DNA of the CDR3: TGTGCCAGCAGCCCAAACCGACAGCACAACTATGGCTACACCTTC. It codes for CASSPNRQHNYGYTF.

The V gene is TRBV5-8, the J gene TRBJ2-5; no reliable D call. This CDR3 is built from 14 residues. V was shortened by 6 bases and J by 0 bases, with 12 bases between the two germline ends. In germline, CDR1 is SGHTS, CDR2 YDEGEE. For the CDR3, the DNA is TGTGCCAGCACTCCGATAGAGTACCAAGAGACCCAGTACTTC. Protein sequence: CASTPIEYQETQYF.

This clone was recorded a few times. The CDR3 sequence: CASSLTGSFVSSYNEQFF. The CDR3 DNA sequence: TGTGCCAGCAGCCTCACCGGGAGCTTCGTGAGCTCCTACAATGAGCAGTTCTTC. The gene calls are TRBV7-2 and TRBJ2-1; D may be TRBD2 (6 bases). V was shortened by 5 bases and J by 0 bases, with 20 bases between the two germline ends. This CDR3 has 18 residues. Germline V CDR1 and CDR2: SGHTA, FQGNSA.

The sample holds a few counts of this clone. The rearrangement uses TRBV3-1 (or the pseudogene TRBV3-2) and TRBJ1-5; D may be TRBD1 (5 bases). CDR1 and CDR2 (germline): LGHDT, YNNKEL (reference sequence). V was clipped by 4 bases and J by 3 bases, with 16 bases between them. This CDR3 contains 16 residues. The CDR3 nucleotides read TGTGCCAGCAGCCGTGGCCGCGGGACCTCCAATCAGCCCCAGCATTTT. This gives the protein CASSRGRGTSNQPQHF.

The V gene is TRBV6-5, the J gene TRBJ1-4; D gene ambiguous. The CDR3 loop spans 15 amino acids. V was shortened by 8 bases and J by 1 base, with 14 bases between the two germline ends. Germline loops: CDR1 MNHEY, CDR2 SVGAGI. As DNA, the CDR3 is TGTGCCAGCTACCCCTGGGCCCAAACTAATGAAAAACTGTTTTTT. This gives the protein CASYPWAQTNEKLFF.

The chain is built from TRBV7-3 and TRBJ2-3; the match to TRBD2 covers 9 bases. The CDR3 length is 15 residues. Losses at the gene ends were 4 bases for V and 6 bases for J; bases not matched to a gene: 8. The V gene's germline CDR1 is SGHTA and CDR2 FQGTGA. The CDR3 protein is CASSSLAGYGDTQYF. In DNA form, the CDR3 reads TGTGCCAGCAGCTCTCTAGCGGGATATGGTGATACGCAGTATTTT.

For the CDR3, the DNA is TGTGCCAGCAGTTCCCAGGCCATGAGTTTCGACGAGCAGTACTTC. Residues: CASSSQAMSFDEQYF. The chain has TRBV6-2 or TRBV6-3 and TRBJ2-7; no clear D gene. Germline CDR1 reads MNHEY; CDR2 reads SVGEGT. This CDR3 has 15 residues. Deletions cut 4 bases from V and 5 bases from J, with 18 bases between.

The rearrangement joins TRBV15 to TRBJ2-3; 7 bases agree with TRBD1. Looked up from germline, CDR1 is LNHNV and CDR2 is YYDKDF (reference sequence). After removal of 1 base from V and 2 bases from J, the junction contained 6 bases not matched to a gene. The CDR3 spans 16 residues. DNA for the CDR3: TGTGCCACCAGCAGAGCCGGGACAGCTCCCACAGATACGCAGTATTTT. Residues: CATSRAGTAPTDTQYF. The full variable domain, in which reference TRBV15 and TRBJ2-3 provide the parts outside the CDR3, is DAMVIQNPRYQVTQFGKPVTLSCSQTLNHNVMYWYQQKSSQAPKLLFHYYDKDFNNEADTPDNFQSRRPNTSFCFLDIRSPGLGDTAMYLCATSRAGTAPTDTQYFGPGTRLTVL.

This chain connects TRBV4-2 to TRBJ2-1, with TRBD2 identical over 9 bases. In germline, CDR1 is LGHNA, CDR2 YNFKEQ. The CDR3 has 17 residues. V shed 0 bases, J shed 1 base, and the junction held 4 bases outside the gene matches. The CDR3 reads CASSQDPSGVSYNEQFF. CDR3 DNA sequence: TGTGCCAGCAGCCAAGATCCTAGCGGGGTTTCCTACAATGAGCAGTTCTTC.

The chain carries TRBV10-3 and TRBJ1-1, with D possibly matching TRBD1 (6 bases). Trimming shortened V by 6 bases and J by 3 bases, and 17 bases separated the two germline ends. The CDR3 has 15 residues. Germline CDR1 ENHRY, CDR2 SYGVKD. The CDR3 nucleotides are TGTGCCATCAGACAGATAACAGGGTGGGACACTGAAGCTTTCTTT. Translated, it gives CAIRQITGWDTEAFF.

DNA of the CDR3: TGCGCCAGCAGCCGGCAACTCCCGACAAGGGGCGATGAGCAGTTCTTC. Encoded protein: CASSRQLPTRGDEQFF. V is TRBV4-3 and J is TRBJ2-1, with a weak D call TRBD1 (5 bases). Germline assignment: CDR1 LGHNA and CDR2 YSLEER. V was trimmed by 4 bases and J by 8 bases, leaving 21 bases between them. CDR3 size: 16 residues.

The CDR3 DNA reads TGTGCCAGCAGCCAAGGGACAGGGACCTATGGCTACACCTTC. Its protein is CASSQGTGTYGYTF. The V and J genes are TRBV3-1 (or the pseudogene TRBV3-2) and TRBJ1-2; 8 bases line up with TRBD1. There are 14 residues in the CDR3. Germline assignment: CDR1 LGHDT and CDR2 YNNKEL (reference sequence). V trimming: 1 base; J trimming: 4 bases; junction bases outside the gene matches: 2.

This rearrangement joins TRBV5-1 to TRBJ2-3; D might be TRBD2 (6 bases). Germline CDR1 SGHRS, CDR2 YFSETQ. The CDR3 spans 16 residues. V gave up 4 bases and J gave up 1 base, with 16 bases separating them. CDR3 DNA: TGCGCCAGCAGCCCCCCCGTAGCGGTAGGCACAGATACGCAGTATTTT. This gives the protein CASSPPVAVGTDTQYF.

The chain uses TRBV5-1 and TRBJ2-4, with 8 bases aligning to TRBD1. The V and J ends lost 0 bases and 5 bases, in that order; junction bases with no gene match: 7. Germline values: CDR1 SGHRS, CDR2 YFSETQ. The CDR3 runs 16 residues. CDR3 DNA sequence: TGCGCCAGCAGCTTGGGGACAGGGTTAGCGCAAAACATTCAGTACTTC. Amino acids: CASSLGTGLAQNIQYF.

The CDR3: CASSRGQGNQPQHF. Here the CDR3 DNA reads TGTGCCAGCAGCCGTGGACAGGGCAATCAGCCCCAGCATTTT. The chain combines TRBV7-9 with TRBJ1-5; 7 bases are a match to TRBD1. Trimming cost V 5 bases and J 2 bases; bases outside gene matches: 3. The CDR3 has 14 residues. Germline CDR1 and CDR2: SEHNR and FQNEAQ (reference sequence).

CDR3 sequence reads: CASRARRAEQPQHF. CDR3 bases: TGTGCCAGCAGGGCCCGGAGGGCTGAACAGCCCCAGCATTTT. The rearrangement uses TRBV2 and TRBJ1-5; D remains unclear. The CDR3 contains 14 residues. V lost 6 bases and J 7 bases, leaving 16 bases between the germline ends. Looked up from germline, CDR1 is SNHLY and CDR2 is FYNNEI.